These 17 T cell receptor beta chains came from one sample sequenced in a study of response to subunit inactivated influenza vaccine. From the RT-PCR reads, TCRdb called clonotypes with MiXCR, one entry per CDR3 protein. The sample holds under 200,000 distinct CDR3 sequences, approximately 12% seen once. These data were also filed under a second study, of T cells expressing NK-cell markers. Per that study: UMIs accompanied the 5'RACE template switching by which TCR beta cDNA was made.

The sequences come from CD8+ T cells sorted from PBMCs, collected 11 to 12 days after vaccination. Source of these receptors: a man between 50 and 59 years old who received an inactivated influenza vaccine.

Ten or more counts support this clonotype. The J gene is TRBJ2-1, the V gene TRBV3-1, with 10 bases lining up with TRBD2. The CDR3 totals 17 residues. V trimming: 0 bases; J trimming: 3 bases; junction bases outside the gene matches: 5. CDR1 and CDR2 (germline): LGHDT, YNNKEL (reference sequence). CDR3 protein: CASSQDPSGRIYNEQFF. In DNA, the CDR3 is TGTGCCAGCAGCCAAGATCCTAGCGGGAGAATCTACAATGAGCAGTTCTTC.

This clonotype was counted only a few times. The chain employs TRBV29-1 and TRBJ2-7, with 10 bases lining up with TRBD2. The CDR3 extends over 15 amino acids. Germline loops: CDR1 SQVTM, CDR2 ANQGSEA. V lost 5 bases, J lost 5 bases, and 12 bases stayed unmatched. The CDR3 sequence: CSVKKGLAGVHEQYF. The DNA for the CDR3 is TGCAGCGTTAAAAAGGGTCTAGCGGGAGTCCACGAGCAGTACTTC.

J is TRBJ2-5 and V is TRBV11-2, with 15 bases lining up with TRBD2. The CDR3 extends over 16 amino acids. V dropped 6 bases and J dropped 0; count of bases not matched to a gene: 2. From germline, CDR1 is SGHAT and CDR2 FQNNGV. The CDR3 DNA sequence: TGTGCCAGCAGAGGGACTAGCGGGGGGAACCAAGAGACCCAGTACTTC. Translated, it gives CASRGTSGGNQETQYF.

A few counts support this clonotype. This sequence joins TRBV12-3 or TRBV12-4 and TRBJ2-2; TRBD2 aligns across 13 bases. V shed 2 bases, J shed 3 bases, and the junction held 15 bases outside the gene matches. This CDR3 spans 21 amino acids. The CDR3, as DNA: TGTGCCAGCAGTTTATTCCTACGCAAAACAGGACTAGCGGGAGACACCGGGGAGCTGTTTTTT. It yields the protein CASSLFLRKTGLAGDTGELFF.

This clonotype appeared a few times. The chain is built from TRBV20-1 and TRBJ1-6; D call uncertain. V gave up 4 bases and J gave up 0 bases, with 10 bases separating them. Germline V gene lookup returns CDR1 DFQATT and CDR2 SNEGSKA (reference sequence). This CDR3 has 15 residues. CDR3 nucleotide sequence: TGCAGTGCTAAGAAGCCGAGCTCCTATAATTCACCCCTCCACTTT. This encodes CSAKKPSSYNSPLHF.

This chain joins TRBV4-1 and TRBJ2-1; 13 bases align to TRBD2. CDR3 length: 15 amino acids. V dropped 1 base and J dropped 8; count of bases not matched to a gene: 2. CDR1 MGHRA and CDR2 YSYEKL come from the germline V gene. The CDR3 DNA sequence: TGCGCCAGCAGCCAAGGGACTAGCGGGGGTGATGAGCAGTTCTTC. Encoded protein: CASSQGTSGGDEQFF.

The gene calls are TRBV9 and TRBJ2-7, with 9 bases matching TRBD2. The trim removed 0 bases at V and 2 bases at J, leaving 3 bases unmatched. Germline V gene lookup returns CDR1 SGDLS and CDR2 YYNGEE. The CDR3 runs 15 residues. CDR3 amino acids: CASSVGRGGTYEQYF. CDR3 DNA sequence: TGTGCCAGCAGCGTAGGGCGGGGGGGTACCTACGAGCAGTACTTC.

This clonotype was counted many times. The rearrangement joins TRBV6-1 to TRBJ2-7; 9 bases line up with TRBD2. The J segment lost 2 bases and the V segment lost 6 bases, leaving 14 bases of the junction unmatched. The CDR3 is made up of 17 amino acids. From germline, CDR1 is MNHNS and CDR2 SASEGT. In DNA, the CDR3 is TGTGCCAGCAGCTTCCTAACGGTAGCGGGAGATCCCTACGAGCAGTACTTC. Translating it yields CASSFLTVAGDPYEQYF.

This clonotype was seen a few times. V usage is TRBV4-1 and J usage is TRBJ2-7; no firm D call. Germline V CDR1 and CDR2: MGHRA, YSYEKL. V shed 2 bases and J shed 0 bases, with 8 bases lying between them. This CDR3 spans 14 amino acids. This CDR3 reads CASSQNSRSYEQYF. CDR3 sequence (DNA): TGCGCCAGCAGCCAAAACTCGCGCTCCTACGAGCAGTACTTC.

This clonotype was observed a handful of times. V is TRBV7-8 and J is TRBJ2-6, with D possibly being TRBD1 (6 bases). Germline CDR1 SGHVS, CDR2 FQNEAQ. Trimming took off 0 bases at V and 1 base at J, with 10 bases between the two ends. The CDR3 sequence is 17 residues long. The CDR3 protein is CASSLANRASGANVLTF. The DNA of the CDR3 is TGTGCCAGCAGCTTAGCTAACAGGGCATCTGGGGCCAACGTCCTGACTTTC.

This chain uses TRBV7-2 with TRBJ2-3, with 12 positions matching TRBD2. V shed 2 bases and J 0 bases; nucleotides not matched to a gene: 0. This CDR3 contains 16 residues. Per the germline V gene, CDR1 is SGHTA and CDR2 is FQGNSA. CDR3 loop: CASSLLAGGSTDTQYF. The CDR3 DNA reads as TGTGCCAGCAGCTTACTAGCGGGGGGGAGCACAGATACGCAGTATTTT.

The rearrangement uses TRBV6-1 and TRBJ2-6, with 9 bases that match TRBD1. Germline values: CDR1 MNHNS, CDR2 SASEGT. The ends lost 1 base at V and 3 bases at J; junction bases unmatched: 10. The CDR3 is 19 residues long. The chain's CDR3 is CASSEVMTGGAFGANVLTF. In DNA form, the CDR3 reads TGTGCCAGCAGTGAAGTTATGACAGGGGGTGCGTTTGGGGCCAACGTCCTGACTTTC.

J is TRBJ1-1 and V is TRBV20-1; 7 nucleotides line up with TRBD1. Germline CDR1 and CDR2: DFQATT and SNEGSKA (reference sequence). The CDR3 has 14 residues. J was trimmed by 4 bases and V by 6 bases; bases with no gene match: 11. Written as DNA, the CDR3 is TGCAGTGCCACGGACAGGACATCCGGCACTGAAGCTTTCTTT. It specifies CSATDRTSGTEAFF.

This clonotype counts as medium-sized (0.01 to 0.1%). The genes are TRBV28 and TRBJ2-7; perhaps TRBD1 as D (6 bases). The CDR3 has 14 amino acids. CDR1 and CDR2 (germline): MDHEN, SYDVKM. Trimming cost V 3 bases and J 0 bases, with 9 bases left between them. CDR3 coding DNA: TGTGCCAGCAGTTTCGGACAGTCCTCCTACGAGCAGTACTTC. Translation gives CASSFGQSSYEQYF.

This clonotype was detected a few times. This sequence joins TRBV4-1 and TRBJ2-7; D ambiguous. V was shortened by 2 bases and J by 6 bases, with 11 bases between the two germline ends. The germline V gene has CDR1 MGHRA and CDR2 YSYEKL. There are 13 residues in the CDR3. CDR3 sequence (DNA): TGCGCCAGCAGCCAAACCCCTATTAGCGAGCAGTACTTC. It translates to CASSQTPISEQYF.

This chain joins TRBV12-3 or TRBV12-4 and TRBJ2-5; D perhaps matches TRBD2 (6 bases). The CDR3 sequence is 13 residues long. Trimming cost V 6 bases and J 5 bases, with 13 bases left between them. The CDR3 protein is CASSSSAEETQYF. CDR3 DNA: TGTGCCAGCAGCTCTAGCGCCGAGGAGACCCAGTACTTC.

This clonotype was counted ten times or more. The chain combines TRBV20-1 with TRBJ1-1, with D maybe TRBD1 (6 bases). This CDR3 region has 16 residues. Trimming pared 1 base from V and 2 bases from J, leaving 17 bases between. The germline V gene has CDR1 DFQATT and CDR2 SNEGSKA (reference sequence). The CDR3 reads CSARVEEQGVNTEAFF. CDR3 bases: TGCAGTGCTAGAGTTGAGGAACAGGGTGTTAACACTGAAGCTTTCTTT.